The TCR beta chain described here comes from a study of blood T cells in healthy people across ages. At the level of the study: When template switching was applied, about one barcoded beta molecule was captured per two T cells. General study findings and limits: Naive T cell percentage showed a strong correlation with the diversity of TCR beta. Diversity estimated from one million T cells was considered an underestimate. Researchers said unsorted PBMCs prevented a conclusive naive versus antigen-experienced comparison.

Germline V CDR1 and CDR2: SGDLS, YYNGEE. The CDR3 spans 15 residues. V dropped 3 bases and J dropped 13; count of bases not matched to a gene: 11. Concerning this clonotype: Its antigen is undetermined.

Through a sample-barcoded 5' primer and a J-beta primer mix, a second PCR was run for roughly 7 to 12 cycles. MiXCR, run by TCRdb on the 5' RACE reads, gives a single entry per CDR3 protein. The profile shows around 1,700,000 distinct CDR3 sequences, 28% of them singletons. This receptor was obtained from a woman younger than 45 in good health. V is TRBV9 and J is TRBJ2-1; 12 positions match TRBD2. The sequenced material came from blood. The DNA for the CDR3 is TGTGCCAGCAGCGCTAGCGGGAGGGCCTGGGAGACCCAGTTCTTC. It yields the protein CASSASGRAWETQFF.